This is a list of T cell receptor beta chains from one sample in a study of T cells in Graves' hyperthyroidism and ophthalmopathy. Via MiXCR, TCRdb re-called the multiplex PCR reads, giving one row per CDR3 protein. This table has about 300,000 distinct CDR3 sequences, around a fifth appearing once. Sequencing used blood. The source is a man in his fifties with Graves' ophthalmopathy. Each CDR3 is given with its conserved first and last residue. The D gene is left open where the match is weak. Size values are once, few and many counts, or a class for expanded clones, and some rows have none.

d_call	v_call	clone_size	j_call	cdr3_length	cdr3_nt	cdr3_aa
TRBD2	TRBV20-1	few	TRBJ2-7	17	TGCAGTGCAACAGCCGGGACTAGCGGGGACAGCTCCTACGAGCAGTACTTC	CSATAGTSGDSSYEQYF
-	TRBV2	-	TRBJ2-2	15	TGTGCCAGCAGTGAAGCCTCCAGCAAGATCGGGGAGCTGTTTTTT	CASSEASSKIGELFF
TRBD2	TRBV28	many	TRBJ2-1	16	TGTGCCAGCAGTCCGTTGACTAGCGGGAGGTTCAATGAGCAGTTCTTC	CASSPLTSGRFNEQFF
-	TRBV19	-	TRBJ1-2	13	TGTGCCAGTAGGCCGGGGGTCCGCTATGGCTACACCTTC	CASRPGVRYGYTF
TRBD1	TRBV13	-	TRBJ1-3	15	TGTGCCAGCAGCCATGCAGGGGGCTCTGGAAACACCATATATTTT	CASSHAGGSGNTIYF
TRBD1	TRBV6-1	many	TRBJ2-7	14	TGTGCCAGCAGTGAAGTCGACAGGGTAGGCGAGCAGTACTTC	CASSEVDRVGEQYF
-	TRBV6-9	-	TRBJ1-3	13	TGTGCCAGCAGTTACGGGACTGGAAACACCATATATTTT	CASSYGTGNTIYF
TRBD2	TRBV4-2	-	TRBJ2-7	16	TGTGCCAGCAGCCAAGATCAGGGACTAGCCTCCTACGAGCAGTACTTC	CASSQDQGLASYEQYF
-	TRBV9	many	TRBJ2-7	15	TGTGCCAGCAGCGTAGGGGCCGACCGGACCTACGAGCAGTACTTC	CASSVGADRTYEQYF
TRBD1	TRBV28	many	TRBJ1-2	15	TGTGCCAGCAGTTTAGGTCTGGGACAGATCTATGGCTACACCTTC	CASSLGLGQIYGYTF
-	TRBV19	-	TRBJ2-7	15	TGTGCCAGTAGTACCCCCAGCGGGCAGGGCCACGAGCAGTACTTC	CASSTPSGQGHEQYF
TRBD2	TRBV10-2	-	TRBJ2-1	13	TGCGCCAGCAGCCCCGGGACTAGCAGTGAGCAGTTCTTC	CASSPGTSSEQFF
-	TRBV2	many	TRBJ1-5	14	TGTGCCAGCACAACAGGGCTGAGCAATCAGCCCCAGCATTTT	CASTTGLSNQPQHF
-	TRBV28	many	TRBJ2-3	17	TGTGCCAGCAGTTTACCTCAAGGGGAGAGGAGCAGGTATACGCAGTATTTT	CASSLPQGERSRYTQYF
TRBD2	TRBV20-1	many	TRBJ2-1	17	TGCAGTGCTTGCGATTCCGGGACTAGCGGGGTCTACAATGAGCAGTTCTTC	CSACDSGTSGVYNEQFF
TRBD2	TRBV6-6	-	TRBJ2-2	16	TGTGCCAGCAGTTACTCGCCGGGAGGGCCCACCGGGGAGCTGTTTTTT	CASSYSPGGPTGELFF
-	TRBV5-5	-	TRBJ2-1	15	TGTGCCAGCAGTTTACTTGGGGACTCCTACAATGAGCAGTTCTTC	CASSLLGDSYNEQFF
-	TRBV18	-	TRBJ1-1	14	TGTGCCAGCTCACCACTGACACCCGGCCGCGAAGCTTTCTTT	CASSPLTPGREAFF
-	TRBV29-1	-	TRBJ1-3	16	TGCAGCGTTGAGGGGCACCAAGGACCCTCTGGAAACACCATATATTTT	CSVEGHQGPSGNTIYF
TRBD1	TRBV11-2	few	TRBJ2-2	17	TGTGCCAGCAGCTTAGGGGTTTCACAGGGGGCGACCGGGGAGCTGTTTTTT	CASSLGVSQGATGELFF
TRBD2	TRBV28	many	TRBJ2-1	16	TGTGCCAGCAGTCCACCTCTAGCGGGAGGGCCAGTTGAGCAGTTCTTC	CASSPPLAGGPVEQFF
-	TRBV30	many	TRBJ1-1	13	TGTGCCTGGAGTGTCGCTGGGGGCACTGAAGCTTTCTTT	CAWSVAGGTEAFF
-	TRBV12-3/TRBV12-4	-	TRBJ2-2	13	TGTGCCAGCAGTTTTTTTCCCACCGGGGAGCTGTTTTTT	CASSFFPTGELFF
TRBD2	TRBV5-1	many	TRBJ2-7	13	TGCGCCAGCAGCACGACTAGCGGCTACGAGCAGTACTTC	CASSTTSGYEQYF
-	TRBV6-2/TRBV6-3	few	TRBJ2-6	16	TGTGCCAGCAGGTTCGCGCTAGCGTCAGGGGCCAACGTCCTGACTTTC	CASRFALASGANVLTF
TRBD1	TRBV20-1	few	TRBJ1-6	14	TGCAGTGCTAGGACCGGGACAGACAATTCACCCCTCCACTTT	CSARTGTDNSPLHF
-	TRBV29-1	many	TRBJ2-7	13	TGCAGCATATTTACAGGGGAGGGCTACGAGCAGTACTTC	CSIFTGEGYEQYF
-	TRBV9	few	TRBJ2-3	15	TGTGCCAGCAGCCCCTCCGCGGGAAGGACAGATACGCAGTATTTT	CASSPSAGRTDTQYF
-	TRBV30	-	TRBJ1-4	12	TGTGCCTGGTCGGGGAAGGTTGAAAAACTGTTTTTT	CAWSGKVEKLFF
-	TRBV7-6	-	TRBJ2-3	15	TGTGCCAGCAGCTTAGAATCAGGGTCGACAGATACGCAGTATTTT	CASSLESGSTDTQYF
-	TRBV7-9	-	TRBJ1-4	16	TGTGCCAGCAGCTTATCGGAAGGTGAGGGACTGGGAAAACTGTTTTTT	CASSLSEGEGLGKLFF
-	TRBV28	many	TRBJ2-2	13	TGTGCCATCCGAGGGGGAAAAGCCGGGGAGCTGTTTTTT	CAIRGGKAGELFF
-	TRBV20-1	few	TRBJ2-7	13	TGCAGTGCTAGAACGGGTCTAGGTTACGAGCAGTACTTC	CSARTGLGYEQYF
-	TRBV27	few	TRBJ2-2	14	TGTGCCAGTCGTCGGGACGTTGACACCGGGGAGCTGTTTTTT	CASRRDVDTGELFF
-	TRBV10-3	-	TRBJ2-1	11	TGTGCCATCAGGGCTGGTAATGAGCAGTTCTTC	CAIRAGNEQFF
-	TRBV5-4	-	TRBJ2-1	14	TGTGCCAGCAGCGGAAGGGGGACTTACAATGAGCAGTTCTTC	CASSGRGTYNEQFF
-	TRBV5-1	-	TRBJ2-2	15	TGCGCCAGCAGCCTCAGCGGACAAAACACCGGGGAGCTGTTTTTT	CASSLSGQNTGELFF
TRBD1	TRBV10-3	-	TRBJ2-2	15	TGTGCCATCAGCGCGGGACAGGGTTTCATCGGGGAGCTGCTTTTT	CAISAGQGFIGELLF
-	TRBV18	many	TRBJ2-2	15	TGTGCCAGCTCAACCGGACGGACGAACACCGGGGAGCTGTTTTTT	CASSTGRTNTGELFF
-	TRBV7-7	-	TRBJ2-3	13	TGTGCTAGCGCGCAGTATAGCACAGATACGCAGTATTTT	CASAQYSTDTQYF
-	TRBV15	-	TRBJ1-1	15	TGTGCCACCAGCAGAGATCTCGGGCGGGACACTGAAGCTTTCTTT	CATSRDLGRDTEAFF